This record looks at one T cell receptor beta chain sequence and its context. Its target is unknown. This CDR3 has 13 amino acids. Trimming shortened V by 2 bases and J by 8 bases, and 13 bases separated the two germline ends. Per the germline V gene, CDR1 is SGHNT and CDR2 is YYREEE (reference sequence). This sample was taken from a study of cytomegalovirus exposure and HLA in healthy donors. Findings and caveats of the study: What a later analysis showed was that several of the most significant clusters appeared linked to common viral pathogens.

PCR employed 60 Vbeta and 13 Jbeta primers. Assay used: immunoSEQ multiplex PCR; TCRdb lists only in-frame clones, some missing. The profile covers some 190,000 clones, with about 80% appearing a single time and roughly 1.4% taken by the ten largest. Sequencing was performed on PBMCs. The receptor was derived from a young man in good health and CMV-seronegative. The rearrangement links TRBV5-4 to TRBJ1-1; TRBD1 is a possible D gene (5 bases). CDR3 nucleotide sequence: TGTGCCAGCAGCTTAACGCTGCAGGGCGAAGCTTTCTTT. Translating it yields CASSLTLQGEAFF.